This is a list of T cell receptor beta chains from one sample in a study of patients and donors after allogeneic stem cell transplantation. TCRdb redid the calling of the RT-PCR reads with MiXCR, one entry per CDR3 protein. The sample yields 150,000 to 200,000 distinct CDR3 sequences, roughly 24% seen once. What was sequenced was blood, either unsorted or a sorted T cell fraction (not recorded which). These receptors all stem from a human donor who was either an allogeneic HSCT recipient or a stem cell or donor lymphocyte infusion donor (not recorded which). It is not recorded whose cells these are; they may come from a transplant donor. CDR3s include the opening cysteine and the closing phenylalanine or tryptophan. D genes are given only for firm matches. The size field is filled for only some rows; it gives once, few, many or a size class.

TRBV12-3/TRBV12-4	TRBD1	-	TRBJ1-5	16	CASSPSTGSDNQPQHF	TGTGCCAGCAGTCCCTCGACAGGGAGTGACAATCAGCCCCAGCATTTT
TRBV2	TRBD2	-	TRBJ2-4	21	CASSTGLAGGRNNLAKNIQYF	TGTGCCAGCAGCACGGGACTAGCGGGGGGCCGAAATAATCTAGCCAAAAACATTCAGTACTTC
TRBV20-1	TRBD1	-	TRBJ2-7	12	CSAGQGAYEQYF	TGCAGTGCTGGACAGGGGGCCTACGAGCAGTACTTC
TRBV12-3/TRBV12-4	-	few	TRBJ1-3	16	CADGGEDRLSGNTIYF	TGTGCCGACGGAGGGGAAGACCGCTTGTCTGGAAACACCATATATTTT
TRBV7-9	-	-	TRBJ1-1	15	CASSLIPTANTEAFF	TGTGCCAGCAGCTTAATTCCCACGGCGAACACTGAAGCTTTCTTT
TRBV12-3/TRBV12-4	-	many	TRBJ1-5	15	CASSLGQYSNQPQHF	TGTGCCAGCAGTTTAGGACAATATAGCAATCAGCCCCAGCATTTT
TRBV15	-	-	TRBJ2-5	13	CATSRDLRDQKYF	TGTGCCACCAGCAGAGACTTGAGGGACCAGAAGTACTTC
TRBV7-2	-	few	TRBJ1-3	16	CASSLARPSSGNTIYF	TGTGCCAGCAGCTTAGCGAGGCCTAGCTCTGGAAACACCATATATTTT
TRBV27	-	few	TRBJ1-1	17	CASSLSISPSGRTEAFF	TGTGCCAGCAGTTTATCGATAAGCCCCTCCGGACGCACTGAAGCTTTCTTT
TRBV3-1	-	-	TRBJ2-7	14	CASSQDAPLGEQYF	TGTGCCAGCAGCCAAGATGCCCCTTTGGGAGAGCAGTACTTC
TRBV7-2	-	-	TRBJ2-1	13	CASSLEVKYEQFF	TGTGCCAGCAGCTTAGAGGTTAAATATGAGCAGTTCTTC
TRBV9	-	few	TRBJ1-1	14	CASSATGMNTEAFF	TGTGCCAGCAGCGCGACAGGCATGAACACTGAAGCTTTCTTT
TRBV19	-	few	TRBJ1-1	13	CASSTIWNTEAFF	TGTGCCAGTAGTACCATCTGGAACACTGAAGCTTTCTTT
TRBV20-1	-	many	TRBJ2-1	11	CSAAVENEQFF	TGCAGTGCTGCGGTTGAGAATGAGCAGTTCTTC
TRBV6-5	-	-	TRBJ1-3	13	CASRSGAGNTIYF	TGTGCCAGCAGATCGGGCGCTGGAAACACCATATATTTT
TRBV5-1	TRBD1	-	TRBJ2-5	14	CASSLEGGEVTQYF	TGCGCCAGCAGCTTGGAAGGGGGCGAAGTGACCCAGTACTTC
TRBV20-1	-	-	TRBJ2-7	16	CSARPTSRAETYEQYF	TGCAGTGCTAGACCGACGTCCAGGGCTGAGACCTACGAGCAGTACTTC
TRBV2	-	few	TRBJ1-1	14	CASRTGISATEAFF	TGTGCCAGCAGAACAGGGATTAGTGCCACTGAAGCTTTCTTT
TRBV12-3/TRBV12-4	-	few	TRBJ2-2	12	CASSFFTGELFF	TGTGCCAGCAGTTTTTTCACCGGGGAGCTGTTTTTT
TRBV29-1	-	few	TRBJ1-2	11	CSVESGSGYTF	TGCAGCGTTGAGTCCGGGTCTGGCTACACCTTC
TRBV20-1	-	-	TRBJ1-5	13	CRSKRAGVQPQHF	TGCAGGTCAAAGCGGGCTGGGGTACAGCCCCAGCATTTT
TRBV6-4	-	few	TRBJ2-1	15	CASSDSMGLPWEQFF	TGTGCCAGCAGTGACTCGATGGGACTGCCTTGGGAGCAGTTCTTC
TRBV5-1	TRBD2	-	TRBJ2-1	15	CASSLGTGTTNEQFF	TGCGCCAGCAGCTTGGGGACCGGGACTACCAATGAGCAGTTCTTC
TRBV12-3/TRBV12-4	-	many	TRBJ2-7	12	CASSSDSYEQYF	TGTGCCAGCAGTTCGGACAGCTACGAGCAGTACTTC
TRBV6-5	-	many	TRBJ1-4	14	CASSYLGSGGKLFF	TGTGCCAGCAGTTACCTCGGCAGTGGGGGAAAACTGTTTTTT
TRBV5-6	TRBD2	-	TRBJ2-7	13	CASRSGGLFEQYF	TGTGCCAGCCGGAGCGGGGGCCTCTTCGAGCAGTACTTC
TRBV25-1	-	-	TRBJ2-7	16	CASSDGSAPFAYEQYF	TGTGCCAGCAGTGATGGGTCGGCACCATTTGCCTACGAGCAGTACTTC
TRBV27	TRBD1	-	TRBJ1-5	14	CASSQQGNSQPQHF	TGTGCCAGCAGTCAACAGGGGAACAGTCAGCCCCAGCATTTT
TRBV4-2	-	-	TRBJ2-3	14	CASSQETLTDTQYF	TGTGCCAGCAGCCAAGAAACGCTCACAGATACGCAGTATTTT
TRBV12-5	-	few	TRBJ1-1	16	CASGLVLGPRNTEAFF	TGTGCTAGTGGTTTGGTACTCGGACCGAGAAACACTGAAGCTTTCTTT
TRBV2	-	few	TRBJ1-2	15	CASSFPAGLDYGYTF	TGTGCCAGCAGTTTTCCTGCGGGGTTGGACTATGGCTACACCTTC
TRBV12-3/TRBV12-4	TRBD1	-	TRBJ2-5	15	CASSFGGQAQETQYF	TGTGCCAGCAGTTTCGGAGGACAGGCTCAAGAGACCCAGTACTTC
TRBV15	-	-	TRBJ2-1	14	CATSGTYRYNEQFF	TGTGCCACCAGCGGGACATACCGCTACAATGAGCAGTTCTTC
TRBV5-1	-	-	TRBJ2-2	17	CASSLVAGALNTGELFF	TGCGCCAGCAGCTTGGTGGCCGGGGCTCTGAACACCGGGGAGCTGTTTTTT
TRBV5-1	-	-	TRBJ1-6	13	CASSTVPNSPLHF	TGCGCCAGCAGCACCGTACCTAATTCACCCCTCCACTTT
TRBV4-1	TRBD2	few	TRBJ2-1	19	CASSHPYKSRGGTYNEQFF	TGCGCCAGCAGCCACCCCTATAAGTCGCGGGGGGGCACCTACAATGAGCAGTTCTTC
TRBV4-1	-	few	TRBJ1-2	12	CASSLSGYGYTF	TGCGCCAGCAGCCTGTCTGGGTATGGCTACACCTTC
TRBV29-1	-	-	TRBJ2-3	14	CSVEGAPSTDTQYF	TGCAGCGTTGAGGGGGCTCCCTCGACAGATACGCAGTATTTT
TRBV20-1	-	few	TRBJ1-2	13	CSASLSVNYGYTF	TGCAGTGCTAGTTTGTCGGTTAACTATGGCTACACCTTC
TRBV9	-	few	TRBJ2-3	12	CASSVAADTQYF	TGTGCCAGCAGCGTAGCCGCAGATACGCAGTATTTT
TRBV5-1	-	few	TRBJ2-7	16	CASSFKAEAFSYEQYF	TGCGCCAGCAGCTTCAAAGCGGAGGCATTCTCCTACGAGCAGTACTTC
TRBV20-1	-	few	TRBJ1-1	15	CSARDRAGVNTEAFF	TGCAGTGCTAGAGATCGGGCAGGGGTTAACACTGAAGCTTTCTTT
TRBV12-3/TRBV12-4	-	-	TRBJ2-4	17	CASSLGTGLLAKNIQYF	TGTGCCAGCAGTTTAGGTACTGGGCTTCTAGCCAAAAACATTCAGTACTTC
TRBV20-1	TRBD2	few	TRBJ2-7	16	CSAPPQGLAGGYEQYF	TGCAGTGCTCCCCCCCAAGGACTAGCGGGAGGCTACGAGCAGTACTTC
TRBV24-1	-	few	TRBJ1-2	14	CATSDPLFEHGYTF	TGTGCCACCAGTGATCCGCTTTTTGAGCATGGCTACACCTTC
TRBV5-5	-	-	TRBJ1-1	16	CASSFGDWRLGTEAFF	TGTGCCAGCAGCTTTGGTGATTGGAGGTTGGGCACTGAAGCTTTCTTT